A selection of T cell receptor beta chains follows, all from one sample in a study of naive and memory T cell subsets. In TCRdb, the UMI-ligation and nested PCR reads were re-called with MiXCR into one record per CDR3 protein. In the table there are around 40,000 distinct CDR3 sequences, about 14% of which are singletons. The sample consisted of effector memory CD4+ T cells from blood. Receptors originate from a human donor in good health. Each CDR3 is given with its conserved first and last residue. D genes are given only for firm matches. Expanded clones are given a class, and other clones once, few, many or no size at all.

v_call	j_call	d_call	cdr3_length	clone_size	cdr3_nt	cdr3_aa
TRBV28	TRBJ2-7	-	13	few	TGTGCCAGCAGTTTCCCAGGGAGGTACGAGCAGTACTTC	CASSFPGRYEQYF
TRBV9	TRBJ2-6	TRBD1	20	-	TGTGCCAGCAGCGCCGGCCCCTGGACAGGCACTTACTCTGGGGCCAACGTCCTGACTTTC	CASSAGPWTGTYSGANVLTF
TRBV6-6	TRBJ1-5	TRBD1	17	few	TGTGCCAGCAGTTACTCAGACCTTAAGGGGGCGAATCAGCCCCAGCATTTT	CASSYSDLKGANQPQHF
TRBV10-3	TRBJ1-2	-	13	many	TGTGCCATCAGTGTCCGCGAGAGGGATGGCTACACCTTC	CAISVRERDGYTF
TRBV10-3	TRBJ2-7	-	16	many	TGTGCCATCAGTGAGTTCGGGGACTTCGGCGGCTACGAGCAGTACTTC	CAISEFGDFGGYEQYF
TRBV7-2	TRBJ2-7	-	13	many	TGTGCCAGCAGCTTAGCGCCCGCCGGCGAGCAGTACTTC	CASSLAPAGEQYF
TRBV20-1	TRBJ1-3	-	15	many	TGCAGTGCTACCGAACAGGGCCTCTCTGGAAACACCATATATTTT	CSATEQGLSGNTIYF
TRBV6-1	TRBJ1-2	TRBD1	14	-	TGTGCCAGCAGTGACCCAGGGGGCAACTATGGCTACACCTTC	CASSDPGGNYGYTF
TRBV5-5	TRBJ1-5	TRBD1	14	many	TGTGCCAGCAGCCCAGACAGGGTCTATCAGCCCCAGCATTTT	CASSPDRVYQPQHF
TRBV28	TRBJ1-5	TRBD1	18	few	TGTGCCAGCAGTATAGATGCCGGGACAGGATTTATCAATCAGCCCCAGCATTTT	CASSIDAGTGFINQPQHF
TRBV20-1	TRBJ2-7	TRBD2	14	many	TGCAGTGCTGTGACTAGCGGGAGTTCCTACGAGCAGTACTTC	CSAVTSGSSYEQYF
TRBV7-2	TRBJ2-3	-	16	medium-sized	TGTGCCAGCAGCTTAGGGGGACTGGCTAGCACAGATACGCAGTATTTT	CASSLGGLASTDTQYF
TRBV28	TRBJ2-7	TRBD2	15	-	TGTGCCAGCAGTTCCGGGACTAGCGGGATCCGCGAGCAGTACTTC	CASSSGTSGIREQYF
TRBV19	TRBJ2-2	-	15	-	TGTGCCAGTAGTATATACGGAACGAACACCGGGGAGCTGTTTTTT	CASSIYGTNTGELFF
TRBV4-3	TRBJ2-2	-	13	few	TGCGCCAGCAGCCTCGATATCACCGGGGAGCTGTTTTTT	CASSLDITGELFF
TRBV20-1	TRBJ2-7	TRBD2	13	many	TGCAGTGCTAGCGCAGGGACTAGCGGGAACCAGTACTTC	CSASAGTSGNQYF
TRBV11-2	TRBJ2-4	-	15	few	TGTGCCAGCACCCCCCCGGGGGGCAGGGAAAACATTCAGTACTTC	CASTPPGGRENIQYF